The following is a T cell receptor (beta chain) sequence with its context. The sample belongs to a study of blood T cell repertoires in COVID-19. Study at large: There were acute and convalescent COVID-19 samples, and they came from the United States, Italy and Spain. From T cells, B-cell-depleted T cells, or PBMCs came the material, which was cDNA or gDNA.

V lost 0 bases to trimming and J lost 3 bases, with 18 bases between them. Germline lookup yields CDR1 SGHVS and CDR2 FNYEAQ. CDR3 length equals 18 residues. As processed by the authors: From reference gene primer amplification, estimates of nucleated cell counts were derived. Sequencing was performed with immunoSEQ multiplex PCR; in TCRdb, only in-frame clones are kept and a portion is missing. Clone size and V and J calls were adopted from that table, with D and trimming inferred from the DNA. The sample records fewer than 250,000 clones, 70% to 85% being singletons. The clonotype originates from a woman older than 75 with acute or convalescent COVID-19. The chain carries TRBV7-6 and TRBJ2-1, with D possibly TRBD2 on 5 matching bases. Sequencing was performed on peripheral blood. The CDR3 DNA is TGTGCCAGCAGCTTAGCTGGGCAGCCCGGGGATAACTACAATGAGCAGTTCTTC. It is translated as CASSLAGQPGDNYNEQFF.